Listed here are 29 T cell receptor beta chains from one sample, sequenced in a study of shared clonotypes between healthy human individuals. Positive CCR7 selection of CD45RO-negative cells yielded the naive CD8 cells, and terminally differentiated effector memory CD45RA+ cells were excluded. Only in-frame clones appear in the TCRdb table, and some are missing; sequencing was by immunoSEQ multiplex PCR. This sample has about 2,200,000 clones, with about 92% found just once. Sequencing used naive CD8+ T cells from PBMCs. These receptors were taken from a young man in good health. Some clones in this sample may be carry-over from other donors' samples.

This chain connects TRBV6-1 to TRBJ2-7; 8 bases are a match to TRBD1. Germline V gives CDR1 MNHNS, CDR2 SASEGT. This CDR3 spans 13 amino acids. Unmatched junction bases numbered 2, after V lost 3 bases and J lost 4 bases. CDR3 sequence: CASSDRDRYEQYF. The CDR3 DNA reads TGTGCCAGCAGTGACAGGGACAGGTACGAGCAGTACTTC.

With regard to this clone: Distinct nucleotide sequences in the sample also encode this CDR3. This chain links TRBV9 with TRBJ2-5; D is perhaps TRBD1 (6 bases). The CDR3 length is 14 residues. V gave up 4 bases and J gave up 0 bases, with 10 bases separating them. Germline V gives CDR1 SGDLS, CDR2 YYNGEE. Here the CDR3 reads CASSTRTDQETQYF. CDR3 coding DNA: TGTGCCAGCAGCACCCGGACAGACCAAGAGACCCAGTACTTC.

For the CDR3, the DNA is TGTGCCAGCAGCTTGTATAGGGGGAGAACCTACAATGAGCAGTTCTTC. As protein: CASSLYRGRTYNEQFF. The chain links TRBV7-9 to TRBJ2-1, with D tentatively TRBD1 (6 bases). In germline, CDR1 is SEHNR, CDR2 FQNEAQ (reference sequence). This CDR3 contains 16 residues. Trimming left V 3 bases short and J 2 bases short, with 14 bases between.

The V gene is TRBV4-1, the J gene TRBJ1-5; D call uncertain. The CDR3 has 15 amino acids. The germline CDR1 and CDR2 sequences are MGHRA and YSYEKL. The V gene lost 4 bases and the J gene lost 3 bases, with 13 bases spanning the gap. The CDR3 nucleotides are TGCGCCAGCAGCCTCGCACATCCCGCCAATCAGCCCCAGCATTTT. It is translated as CASSLAHPANQPQHF.

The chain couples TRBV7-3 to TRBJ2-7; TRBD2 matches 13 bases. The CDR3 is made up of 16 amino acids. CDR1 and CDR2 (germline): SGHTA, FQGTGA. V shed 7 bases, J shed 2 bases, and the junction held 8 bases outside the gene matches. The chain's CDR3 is CASTPGLAGATYEQYF. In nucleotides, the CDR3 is TGTGCCAGCACCCCAGGACTAGCGGGGGCAACCTACGAGCAGTACTTC.

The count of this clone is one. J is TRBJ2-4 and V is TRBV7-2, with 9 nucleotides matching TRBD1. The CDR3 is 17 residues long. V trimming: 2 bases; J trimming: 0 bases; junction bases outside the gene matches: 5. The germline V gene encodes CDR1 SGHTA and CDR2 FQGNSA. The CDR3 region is CASSLNRDRVAKNIQYF. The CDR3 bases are TGTGCCAGCAGCTTAAATAGGGACAGGGTAGCCAAAAACATTCAGTACTTC. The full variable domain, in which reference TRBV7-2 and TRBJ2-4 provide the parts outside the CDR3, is GAGVSQSPSNKVTEKGKDVELRCDPISGHTALYWYRQSLGQGLEFLIYFQGNSAPDKSGLPSDRFSAERTGGSVSTLTIQRTQQEDSAVYLCASSLNRDRVAKNIQYFGAGTRLSVL.

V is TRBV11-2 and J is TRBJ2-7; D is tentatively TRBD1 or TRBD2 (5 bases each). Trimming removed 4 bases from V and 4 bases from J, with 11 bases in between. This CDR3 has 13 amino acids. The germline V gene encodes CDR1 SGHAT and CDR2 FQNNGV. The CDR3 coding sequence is TGTGCCAGCAGCTCGGGACCGAGGTACGAGCAGTACTTC. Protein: CASSSGPRYEQYF.

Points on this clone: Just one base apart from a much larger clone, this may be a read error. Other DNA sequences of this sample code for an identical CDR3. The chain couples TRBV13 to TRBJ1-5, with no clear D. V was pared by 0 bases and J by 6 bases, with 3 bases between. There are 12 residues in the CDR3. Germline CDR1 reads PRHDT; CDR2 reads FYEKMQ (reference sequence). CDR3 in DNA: TGTGCCAGCAGCTTAGGGGGTCAGCCCCAGCATTTT. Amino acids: CASSLGGQPQHF.

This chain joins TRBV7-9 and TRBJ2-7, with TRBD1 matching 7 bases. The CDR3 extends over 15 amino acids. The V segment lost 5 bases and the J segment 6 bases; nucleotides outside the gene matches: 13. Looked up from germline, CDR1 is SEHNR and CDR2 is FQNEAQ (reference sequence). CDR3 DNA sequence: TGTGCCAGCAGCCGCGAGGGGGCGGTGGTAGGCGAGCAGTACTTC. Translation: CASSREGAVVGEQYF.

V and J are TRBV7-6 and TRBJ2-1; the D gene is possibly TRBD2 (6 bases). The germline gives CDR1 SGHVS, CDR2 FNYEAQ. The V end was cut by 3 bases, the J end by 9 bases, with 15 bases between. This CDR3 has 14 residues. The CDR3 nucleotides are TGTGCCAGCAGCTTGGGCGGGACGTTTAGTGAGCAGTTCTTC. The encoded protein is CASSLGGTFSEQFF.

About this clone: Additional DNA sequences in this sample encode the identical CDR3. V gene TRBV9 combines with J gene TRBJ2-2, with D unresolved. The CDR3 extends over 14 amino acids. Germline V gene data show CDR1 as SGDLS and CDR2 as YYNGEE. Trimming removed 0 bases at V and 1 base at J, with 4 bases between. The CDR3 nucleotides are TGTGCCAGCAGCGTAGTGGGGAACACCGGGGAGCTGTTTTTT. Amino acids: CASSVVGNTGELFF.

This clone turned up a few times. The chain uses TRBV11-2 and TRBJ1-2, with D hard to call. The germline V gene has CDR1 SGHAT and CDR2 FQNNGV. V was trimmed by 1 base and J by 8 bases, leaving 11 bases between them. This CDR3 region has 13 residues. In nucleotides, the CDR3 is TGTGCCAGCAGCTTAGGCCACCCGGCGGGCTACACCTTC. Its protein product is CASSLGHPAGYTF.

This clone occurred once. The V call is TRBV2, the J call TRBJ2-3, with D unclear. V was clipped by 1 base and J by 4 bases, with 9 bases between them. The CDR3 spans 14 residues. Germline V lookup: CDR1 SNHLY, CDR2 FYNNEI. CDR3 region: CASSEGLGADTQYF. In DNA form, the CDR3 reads TGTGCCAGCAGTGAAGGGCTGGGCGCAGATACGCAGTATTTT.

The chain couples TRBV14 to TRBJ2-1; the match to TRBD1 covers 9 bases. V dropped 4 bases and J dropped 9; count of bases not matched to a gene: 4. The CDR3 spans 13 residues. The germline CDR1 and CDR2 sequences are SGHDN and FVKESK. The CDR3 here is CASSRDRDAEQFF. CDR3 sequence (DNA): TGTGCCAGCAGCCGGGACAGGGACGCTGAGCAGTTCTTC. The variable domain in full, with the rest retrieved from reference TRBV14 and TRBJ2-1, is EAGVTQFPSHSVIEKGQTVTLRCDPISGHDNLYWYRRVMGKEIKFLLHFVKESKQDESGMPNNRFLAERTGGTYSTLKVQPAELEDSGVYFCASSRDRDAEQFFGPGTRLTVL.

The CDR3: CASSSTPSGYYEQYF. The CDR3 nucleotides read TGTGCCAGCAGCTCAACTCCTAGCGGTTACTACGAGCAGTACTTC. The chain recombines TRBV7-2 with TRBJ2-7; TRBD2 aligns across 7 bases. The CDR3 loop spans 15 amino acids. The germline gives CDR1 SGHTA, CDR2 FQGNSA. Trimming removed 4 bases from V and 3 bases from J; junction bases left unmatched: 9.

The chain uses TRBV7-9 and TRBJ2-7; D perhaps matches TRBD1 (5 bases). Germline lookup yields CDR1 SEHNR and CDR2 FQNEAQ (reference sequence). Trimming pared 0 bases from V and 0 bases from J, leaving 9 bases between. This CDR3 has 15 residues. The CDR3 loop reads CASSLAGHPSYEQYF. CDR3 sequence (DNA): TGTGCCAGCAGCTTAGCAGGACACCCCTCCTACGAGCAGTACTTC.

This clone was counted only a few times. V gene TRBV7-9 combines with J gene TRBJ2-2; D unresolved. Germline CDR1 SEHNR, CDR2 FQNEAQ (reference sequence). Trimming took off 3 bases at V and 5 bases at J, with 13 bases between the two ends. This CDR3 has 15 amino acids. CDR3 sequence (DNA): TGTGCCAGCAGCTTTTCGTTTGGTGGGACCGGGGAGCTGTTTTTT. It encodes CASSFSFGGTGELFF.

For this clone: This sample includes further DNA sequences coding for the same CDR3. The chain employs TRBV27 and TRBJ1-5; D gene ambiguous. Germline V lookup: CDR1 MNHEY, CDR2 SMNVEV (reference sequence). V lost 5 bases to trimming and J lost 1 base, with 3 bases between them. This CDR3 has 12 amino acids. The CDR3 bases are TGTGCCAGCAGTAACAGCAATCAGCCCCAGCATTTT. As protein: CASSNSNQPQHF.

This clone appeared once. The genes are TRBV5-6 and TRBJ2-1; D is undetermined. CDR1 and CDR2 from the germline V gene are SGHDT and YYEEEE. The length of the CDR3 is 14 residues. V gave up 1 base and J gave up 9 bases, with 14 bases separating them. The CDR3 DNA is TGTGCCAGCAGCTTGAGGACCCTAGTGGGTGAGCAGTTCTTC. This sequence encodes CASSLRTLVGEQFF.

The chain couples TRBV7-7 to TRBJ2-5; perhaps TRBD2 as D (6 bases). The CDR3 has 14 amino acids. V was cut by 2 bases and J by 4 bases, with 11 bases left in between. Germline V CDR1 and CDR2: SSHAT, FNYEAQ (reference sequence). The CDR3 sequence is CASSLRVAAETQYF. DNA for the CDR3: TGTGCCAGCAGCTTACGGGTAGCGGCAGAGACCCAGTACTTC.

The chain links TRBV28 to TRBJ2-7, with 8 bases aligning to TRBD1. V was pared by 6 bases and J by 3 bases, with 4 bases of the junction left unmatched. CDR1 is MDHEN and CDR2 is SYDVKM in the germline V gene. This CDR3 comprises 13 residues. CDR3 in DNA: TGTGCCAGCAGCGAAGGACAGGGCTACGAGCAGTACTTC. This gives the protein CASSEGQGYEQYF.

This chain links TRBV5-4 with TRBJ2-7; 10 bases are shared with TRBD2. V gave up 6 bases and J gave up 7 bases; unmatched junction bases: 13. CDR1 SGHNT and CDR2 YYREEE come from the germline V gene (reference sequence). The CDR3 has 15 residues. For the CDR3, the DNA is TGTGCCAGCAACCGAGCGGGAGGGCCGACATGGGAGCAGTACTTC. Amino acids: CASNRAGGPTWEQYF.

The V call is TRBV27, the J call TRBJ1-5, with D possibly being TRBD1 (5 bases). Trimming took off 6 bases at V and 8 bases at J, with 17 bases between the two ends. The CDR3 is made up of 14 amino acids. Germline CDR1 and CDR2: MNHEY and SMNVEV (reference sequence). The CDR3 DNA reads TGTGCCAGCAGCGAGGGACTTTCAGGTGAGCCCCAGCATTTT. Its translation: CASSEGLSGEPQHF.

CDR3 nucleotides: TGTGCCAGCAGCGCGGATGATGAGCAGTTCTTC. This encodes CASSADDEQFF. The chain uses TRBV7-6 and TRBJ2-1; D not resolved. V lost 5 bases and J 8 bases, leaving 7 bases between the germline ends. This CDR3 is 11 amino acids long. Germline assignment: CDR1 SGHVS and CDR2 FNYEAQ. Full variable domain (outside the CDR3, taken from reference TRBV7-6 and TRBJ2-1): GAGVSQSPRYKVTKRGQDVALRCDPISGHVSLYWYRQALGQGPEFLTYFNYEAQQDKSGLPNDRFSAERPEGSISTLTIQRTEQRDSAMYRCASSADDEQFFGPGTRLTVL.

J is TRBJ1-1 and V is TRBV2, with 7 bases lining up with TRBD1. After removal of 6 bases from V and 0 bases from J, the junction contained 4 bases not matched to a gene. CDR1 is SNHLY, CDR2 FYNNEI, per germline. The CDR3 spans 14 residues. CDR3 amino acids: CASRTGIMNTEAFF. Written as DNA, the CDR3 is TGTGCCAGCAGGACAGGGATTATGAACACTGAAGCTTTCTTT.

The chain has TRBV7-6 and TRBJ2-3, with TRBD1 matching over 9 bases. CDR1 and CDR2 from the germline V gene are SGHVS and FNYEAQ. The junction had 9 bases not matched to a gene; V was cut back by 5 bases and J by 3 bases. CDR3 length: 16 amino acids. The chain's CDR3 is CASSTRTTGGTDTQYF. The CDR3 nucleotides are TGTGCCAGCAGCACAAGGACGACAGGGGGGACAGATACGCAGTATTTT. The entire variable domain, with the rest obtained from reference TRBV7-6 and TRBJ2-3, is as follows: GAGVSQSPRYKVTKRGQDVALRCDPISGHVSLYWYRQALGQGPEFLTYFNYEAQQDKSGLPNDRFSAERPEGSISTLTIQRTEQRDSAMYRCASSTRTTGGTDTQYFGPGTRLTVL.

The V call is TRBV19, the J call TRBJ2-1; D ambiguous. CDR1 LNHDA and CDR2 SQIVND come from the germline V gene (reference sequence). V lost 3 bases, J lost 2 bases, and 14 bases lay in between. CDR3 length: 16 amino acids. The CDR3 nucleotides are TGTGCCAGTAGTATTAGGGAAGGTGGCCCCTACAATGAGCAGTTCTTC. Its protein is CASSIREGGPYNEQFF.

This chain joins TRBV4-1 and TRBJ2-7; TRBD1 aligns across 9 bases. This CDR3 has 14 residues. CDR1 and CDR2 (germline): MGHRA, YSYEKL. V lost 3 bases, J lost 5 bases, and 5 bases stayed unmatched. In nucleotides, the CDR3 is TGCGCCAGCAGCCAGGGGACAGGGTACAACGAGCAGTACTTC. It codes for CASSQGTGYNEQYF.

The CDR3 nucleotides read TGCAGCGTAGTGGGACTAGCCTCATATGAGCAGTTCTTC. It is translated as CSVVGLASYEQFF. J is TRBJ2-1 and V is TRBV29-1, with 9 bases that match TRBD2. Unmatched junction bases numbered 8, after V lost 6 bases and J lost 8 bases. Germline loops: CDR1 SQVTM, CDR2 ANQGSEA. CDR3 length: 13 residues.